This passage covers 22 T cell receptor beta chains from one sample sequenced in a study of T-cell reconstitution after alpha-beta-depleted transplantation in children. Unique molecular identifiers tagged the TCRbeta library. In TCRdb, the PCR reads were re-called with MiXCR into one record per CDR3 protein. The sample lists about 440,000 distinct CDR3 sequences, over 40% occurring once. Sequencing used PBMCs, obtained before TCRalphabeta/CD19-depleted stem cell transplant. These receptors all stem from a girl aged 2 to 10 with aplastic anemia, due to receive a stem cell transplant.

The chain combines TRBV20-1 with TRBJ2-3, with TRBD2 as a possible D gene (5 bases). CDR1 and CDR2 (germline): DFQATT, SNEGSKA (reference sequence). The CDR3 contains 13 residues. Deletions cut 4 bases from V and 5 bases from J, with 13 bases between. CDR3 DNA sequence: TGCAGTGCTACCTCTCCCCGGGGAGATACGCAGTATTTT. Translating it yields CSATSPRGDTQYF.

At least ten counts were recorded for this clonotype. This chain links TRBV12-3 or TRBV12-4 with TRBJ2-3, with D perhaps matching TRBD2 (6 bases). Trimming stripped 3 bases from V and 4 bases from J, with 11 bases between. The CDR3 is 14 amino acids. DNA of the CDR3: TGTGCCAGCAGTTTGACGGGAGAGGCAGATACGCAGTATTTT. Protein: CASSLTGEADTQYF.

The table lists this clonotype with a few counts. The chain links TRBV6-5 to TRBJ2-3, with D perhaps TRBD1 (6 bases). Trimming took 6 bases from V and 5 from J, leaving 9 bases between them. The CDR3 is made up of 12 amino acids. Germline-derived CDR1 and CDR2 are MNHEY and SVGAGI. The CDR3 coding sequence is TGTGCCAGCAGGACACAGGGAGATACGCAGTATTTT. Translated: CASRTQGDTQYF.

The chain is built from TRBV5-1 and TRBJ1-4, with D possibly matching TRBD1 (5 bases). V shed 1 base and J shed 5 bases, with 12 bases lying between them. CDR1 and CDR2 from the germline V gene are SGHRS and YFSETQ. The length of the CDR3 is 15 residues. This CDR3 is CASSLFGTFNEKLFF. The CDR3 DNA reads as TGCGCCAGCAGCTTGTTTGGGACCTTCAATGAAAAACTGTTTTTT. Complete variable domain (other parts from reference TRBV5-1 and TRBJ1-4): KAGVTQTPRYLIKTRGQQVTLSCSPISGHRSVSWYQQTPGQGLQFLFEYFSETQRNKGNFPGRFSGRQFSNSRSEMNVSTLELGDSALYLCASSLFGTFNEKLFFGSGTQLSVL.

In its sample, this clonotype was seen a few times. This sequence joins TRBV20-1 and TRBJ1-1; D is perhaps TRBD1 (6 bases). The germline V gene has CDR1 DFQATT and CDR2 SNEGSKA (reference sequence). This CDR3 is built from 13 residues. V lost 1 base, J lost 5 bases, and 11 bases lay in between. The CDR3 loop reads CSARGIQGTEAFF. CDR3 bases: TGCAGTGCTAGAGGGATACAGGGAACTGAAGCTTTCTTT.

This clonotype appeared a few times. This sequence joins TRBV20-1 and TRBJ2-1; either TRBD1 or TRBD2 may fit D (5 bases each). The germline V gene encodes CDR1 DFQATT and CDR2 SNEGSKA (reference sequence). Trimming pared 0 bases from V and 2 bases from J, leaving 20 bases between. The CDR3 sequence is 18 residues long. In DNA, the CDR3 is TGCAGTGCTAGAGATCGAGGGACCCATGAGCACCCCTACAATGAGCAGTTCTTC. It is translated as CSARDRGTHEHPYNEQFF.

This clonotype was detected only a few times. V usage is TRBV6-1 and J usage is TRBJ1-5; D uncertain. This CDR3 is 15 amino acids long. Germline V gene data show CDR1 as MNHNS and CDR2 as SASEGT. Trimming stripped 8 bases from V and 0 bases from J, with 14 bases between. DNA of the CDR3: TGTGCCAGCGCCGTTGAGCGGAATAGCAATCAGCCCCAGCATTTT. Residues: CASAVERNSNQPQHF.

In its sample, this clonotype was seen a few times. As DNA, the CDR3 is TGCGCCAGCAGCTCTGGACGAGGGACTGAAGCTTTCTTT. Protein product: CASSSGRGTEAFF. The chain uses TRBV5-1 and TRBJ1-1; D is undetermined. The CDR3 length is 13 residues. CDR1 and CDR2 from the germline V gene are SGHRS and YFSETQ. With 3 bases removed from V and 5 bases from J, the gap between germline ends came to 11 bases.

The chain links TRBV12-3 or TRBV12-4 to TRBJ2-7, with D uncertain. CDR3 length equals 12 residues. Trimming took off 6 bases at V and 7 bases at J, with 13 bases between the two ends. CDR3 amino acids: CASSRPLGEQYF. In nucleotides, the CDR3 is TGTGCCAGCAGCCGCCCTCTGGGTGAGCAGTACTTC.

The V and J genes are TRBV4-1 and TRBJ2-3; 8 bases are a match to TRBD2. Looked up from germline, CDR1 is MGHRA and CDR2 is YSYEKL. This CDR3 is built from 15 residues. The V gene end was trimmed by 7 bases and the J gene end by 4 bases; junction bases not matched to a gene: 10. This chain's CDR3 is CASTPTGGPPDTQYF. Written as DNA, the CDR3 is TGCGCCAGCACCCCCACGGGGGGGCCTCCAGATACGCAGTATTTT.

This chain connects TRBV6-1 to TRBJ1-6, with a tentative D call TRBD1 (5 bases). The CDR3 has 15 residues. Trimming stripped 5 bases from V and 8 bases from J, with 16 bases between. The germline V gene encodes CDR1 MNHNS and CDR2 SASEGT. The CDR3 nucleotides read TGTGCCAGCAGTCCTCCGGGACGGCCTTATTCACCCCTCCACTTT. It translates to CASSPPGRPYSPLHF.

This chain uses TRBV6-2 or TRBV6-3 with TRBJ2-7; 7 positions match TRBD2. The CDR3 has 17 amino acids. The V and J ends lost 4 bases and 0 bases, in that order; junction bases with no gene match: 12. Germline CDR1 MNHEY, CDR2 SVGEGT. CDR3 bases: TGTGCCAGCAGTTTCCCCAAACTAGCGCCGAGCTCCTACGAGCAGTACTTC. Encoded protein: CASSFPKLAPSSYEQYF.

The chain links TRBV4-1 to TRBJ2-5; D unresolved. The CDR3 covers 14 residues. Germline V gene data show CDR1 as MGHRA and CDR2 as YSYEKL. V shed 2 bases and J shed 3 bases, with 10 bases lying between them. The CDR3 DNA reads TGCGCCAGCAGCCAACTTTTGCGAGAAGAGACCCAGTACTTC. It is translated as CASSQLLREETQYF.

In nucleotides, the CDR3 is TGTGCCAGCAGCAGGGTCGGGAACACTGAAGCTTTCTTT. Protein: CASSRVGNTEAFF. This chain links TRBV27 with TRBJ1-1, with D tentatively TRBD1 (5 bases). The V gene lost 6 bases and the J gene lost 1 base, with 9 bases spanning the gap. Germline V gene data show CDR1 as MNHEY and CDR2 as SMNVEV (reference sequence). CDR3 length equals 13 residues.

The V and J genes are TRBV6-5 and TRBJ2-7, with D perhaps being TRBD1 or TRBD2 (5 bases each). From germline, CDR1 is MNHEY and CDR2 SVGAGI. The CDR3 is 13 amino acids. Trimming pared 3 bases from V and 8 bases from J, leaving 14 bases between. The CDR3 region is CASSYGGPNKQYF. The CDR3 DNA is TGTGCCAGCAGTTATGGGGGACCCAACAAGCAGTACTTC.

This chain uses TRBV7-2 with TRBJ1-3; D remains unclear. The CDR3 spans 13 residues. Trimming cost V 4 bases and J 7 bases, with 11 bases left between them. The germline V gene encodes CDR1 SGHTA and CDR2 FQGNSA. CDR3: CASSSNVPNTIYF. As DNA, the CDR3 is TGTGCCAGCAGCTCCAACGTCCCGAACACCATATATTTT.

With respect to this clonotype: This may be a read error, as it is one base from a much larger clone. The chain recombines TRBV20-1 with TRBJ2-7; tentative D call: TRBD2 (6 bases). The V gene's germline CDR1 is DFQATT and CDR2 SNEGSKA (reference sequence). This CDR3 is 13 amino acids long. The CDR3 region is CSAQPAGPYGQYF. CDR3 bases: TGCAGTGCCCAGCCGGCGGGGCCCTACGGGCAGTACTTC.

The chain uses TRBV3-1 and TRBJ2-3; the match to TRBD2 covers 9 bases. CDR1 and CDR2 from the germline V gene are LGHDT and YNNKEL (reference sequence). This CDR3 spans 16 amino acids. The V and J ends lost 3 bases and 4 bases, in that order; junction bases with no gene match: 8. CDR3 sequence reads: CASSHQLGLAPDTQYF. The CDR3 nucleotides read TGTGCCAGCAGCCACCAACTGGGACTAGCCCCAGATACGCAGTATTTT.

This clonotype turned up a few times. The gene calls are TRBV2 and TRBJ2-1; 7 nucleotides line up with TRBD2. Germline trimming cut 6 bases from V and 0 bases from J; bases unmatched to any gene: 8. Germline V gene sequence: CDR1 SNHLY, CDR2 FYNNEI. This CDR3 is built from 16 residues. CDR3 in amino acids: CASRLTSQGSYNEQFF. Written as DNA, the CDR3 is TGTGCCAGCAGGCTGACTAGCCAGGGCTCCTACAATGAGCAGTTCTTC.

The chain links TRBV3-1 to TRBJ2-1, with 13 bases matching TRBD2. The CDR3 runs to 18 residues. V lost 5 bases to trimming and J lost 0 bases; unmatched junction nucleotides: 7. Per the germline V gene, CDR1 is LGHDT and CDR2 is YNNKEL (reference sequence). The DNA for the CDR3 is TGTGCCAGCAGCTCACTAGCGGGAGGGTTCGGCTCCTACAATGAGCAGTTCTTC. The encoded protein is CASSSLAGGFGSYNEQFF.

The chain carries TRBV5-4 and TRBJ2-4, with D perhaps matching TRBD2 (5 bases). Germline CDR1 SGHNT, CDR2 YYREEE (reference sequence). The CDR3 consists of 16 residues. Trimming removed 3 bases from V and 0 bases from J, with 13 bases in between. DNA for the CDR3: TGTGCCAGCAGCTCCGAGGGCGTAGAAGCCAAAAACATTCAGTACTTC. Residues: CASSSEGVEAKNIQYF.

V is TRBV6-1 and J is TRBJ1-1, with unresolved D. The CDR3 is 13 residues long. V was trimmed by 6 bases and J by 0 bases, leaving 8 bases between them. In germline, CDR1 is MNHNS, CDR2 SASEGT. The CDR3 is CASRNNLNTEAFF. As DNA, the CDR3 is TGTGCCAGCAGGAACAACCTGAACACTGAAGCTTTCTTT.